The entry below describes one T cell receptor beta chain. Its antigen remains unknown. TCRdb's table, derived via immunoSEQ multiplex PCR, lists solely in-frame clones and lacks some. Seen here are 6,000 or so clones, 66% observed once, and the top ten hold around 43%. This specimen belongs to a study of CD8 T cell repertoires and HIV-1 epitope variants. V was clipped by 2 bases and J by 3 bases, with 11 bases between them. The germline CDR1 and CDR2 sequences are MNHNS and SASEGT. The CDR3 consists of 15 residues. The chain employs TRBV6-1 and TRBJ2-1; D remains ambiguous. This TCR derives from a male donor with HIV. Specimen: cultured CD8+ T cells derived from PBMCs. The CDR3 here is CASSEKRSFYNEQFF. CDR3 in DNA: TGTGCCAGCAGTGAAAAGCGATCCTTCTACAATGAGCAGTTCTTC.